A selection of T cell receptor beta chains follows, all from one sample in a study of OX40 agonist ivuxolimab in advanced cancers. The protocol was immunoSEQ multiplex PCR, while the TCRdb copy is restricted to in-frame clones and leaves out a portion. The data show some 79,000 clones, 88% seen once. Sequenced material: CD4+ or CD8+ T cells sorted from blood, taken in a trial of the OX40 agonist ivuxolimab. These receptors were obtained from an adult with an advanced solid tumor such as melanoma, head and neck, liver or kidney cancer. Each CDR3 is given with its conserved first and last residue. Each record gives: J gene, D gene, clone size, V gene, CDR3 DNA, CDR3 protein. D genes are given only for firm matches. A clone size is listed for some rows: how often the clone was seen (once, few, many), or a class if it is expanded.

>TRBJ2-7|.|once|TRBV18
TGTGCCAGCTCACCACCGGGCGCGGCCTCACTTTACGAGCAGTACTTC
CASSPPGAASLYEQYF
>TRBJ2-5|.|.|TRBV5-1
TGCGCCAGCAGCTTGGCCGGAACCTCAAGGGGCGAGACCCAGTACTTC
CASSLAGTSRGETQYF
>TRBJ2-5|TRBD1|.|TRBV5-4
TGTGCCAGCAGCTCCGGGACAGCTCAAGAGACCCAGTACTTC
CASSSGTAQETQYF
>TRBJ1-2|TRBD1|.|TRBV4-1
TGCGCCAGCAGCCAAGCTGGACAGGGTAGCGCCTACTATGGCTACACCTTC
CASSQAGQGSAYYGYTF
>TRBJ1-2|.|.|TRBV15
TGTGCCACCAGCAGAGATCGGAACGCTAGATATGGTGGCTACACCTTC
CATSRDRNARYGGYTF
>TRBJ1-1|.|.|TRBV7-3
TGTGCCAGCAGCTCCCAAACGAACACTGAAGCTTTCTTT
CASSSQTNTEAFF
>TRBJ2-5|TRBD1|.|TRBV2
TGTGCCAGCAGCAAGGACAGGGGGAAGACCCAGTACTTC
CASSKDRGKTQYF
>TRBJ2-2|.|.|TRBV4-1
TGCGCCAGCAGCCAAACCCCGCTGAACACCGGGGAGCTGTTTTTT
CASSQTPLNTGELFF
>TRBJ1-3|.|.|TRBV4-1
TGCGCCAGCAGCCAAGAATATGGGGGTTTTTCCTCTGGAAACACCATATATTTT
CASSQEYGGFSSGNTIYF
>TRBJ1-1|TRBD1|once|TRBV19
TGTGCCAGTAGTACGAGACAGGGGAACACTGAAGCTTTCTTT
CASSTRQGNTEAFF
>TRBJ1-4|.|.|TRBV15
TGTGCCACCAGCAGAGAAGGTGGGGACGAAAAACTGTTTTTT
CATSREGGDEKLFF
>TRBJ2-3|TRBD1|.|TRBV7-9
TGTGCCAGCAGCCCAGACAGGGTTCGGACAGATACGCAGTATTTT
CASSPDRVRTDTQYF
>TRBJ1-2|TRBD1|.|TRBV5-6
TGTGCCAGCAGCTTGGACAGGGGGGGAAACCGATACTATGGCTACACCTTC
CASSLDRGGNRYYGYTF
>TRBJ2-1|TRBD2|.|TRBV5-6
TGTGCCAGCAGCTGGGGGACTAGCGGGAACGAGCAGTTCTTC
CASSWGTSGNEQFF
>TRBJ2-1|.|once|TRBV29-1
TGCAGCGTTTTCCGGTATGAGCAGTTCTTC
CSVFRYEQFF
>TRBJ1-3|.|few|TRBV5-1
TGCGCCAGCAGCTTGGCGACGGGGGCGCGAGGAAACACCATATATTTT
CASSLATGARGNTIYF
>TRBJ2-3|TRBD2|.|TRBV28
TGTGCCAGCAGCCGCTCCCAGGGACTAGCGGGAATGGATACGCAGTATTTT
CASSRSQGLAGMDTQYF
>TRBJ2-7|.|once|TRBV6-6
TGTGCCAGCAGTTACGGGACAAACTACGAGCAGTACTTC
CASSYGTNYEQYF
>TRBJ2-3|TRBD1|.|TRBV6-1
TGTGCCAGTGCCGGGACAGGGTCAGATACGCAGTATTTT
CASAGTGSDTQYF
>TRBJ1-1|.|few|TRBV6-4
TGTGCCAGCAGTGCCTCAAACATGGGCAACACTGAAGCTTTCTTT
CASSASNMGNTEAFF
>TRBJ1-1|.|.|TRBV7-9
TGTGCCAGCAGCTTAAGTTCCGGGACGGAGAACACTGAAGCTTTCTTT
CASSLSSGTENTEAFF
>TRBJ1-4|TRBD1|once|TRBV28
TGTGCCAGCAGTTACCAACAGGGGGAGGTTGAAAAACTGTTTTTT
CASSYQQGEVEKLFF
>TRBJ2-1|.|.|TRBV7-9
TGTGCCAGCAGCTTAGTTGCCAATGAGCAGTTCTTC
CASSLVANEQFF
>TRBJ1-5|.|.|TRBV2
TGTGCCAGCAGTATCCAAGGGACCTCACAGCCCCAGCATTTT
CASSIQGTSQPQHF
>TRBJ2-5|.|.|TRBV30
TGTGCCTGGACATCGGGTGGCGAGACCCAGTACTTC
CAWTSGGETQYF
>TRBJ2-3|TRBD2|.|TRBV7-2
TGTGCCAGCAGCCTAAATCGTCTAGCGGGAGTCGCAGATACGCAGTATTTT
CASSLNRLAGVADTQYF
>TRBJ1-2|.|once|TRBV11-2
TGTGCCAGCAGCTCTAACACGGGCGGCTACACCTTC
CASSSNTGGYTF
>TRBJ2-5|TRBD1|.|TRBV19
TGTGCCAGTAGTATGTGGGTAGGGGGCCAGGAGACCCAGTACTTC
CASSMWVGGQETQYF
>TRBJ1-2|.|.|TRBV28
TGTGCCAGCAGTCCGGGATGGAAAGGCTACACCTTC
CASSPGWKGYTF